Listed below are T cell receptor beta chains from one sample, sequenced in a study of somatic mutations in cytotoxic T cells in rheumatoid arthritis. This table comes from immunoSEQ multiplex PCR, and its TCRdb copy is limited to in-frame clones, with some not included. The sample records more than 15,000 clones, 85% being singletons. Specimen: CD8+ T cells sorted from blood. These TCRs come from a woman between 35 and 50 years old with rheumatoid arthritis. Both conserved end residues are part of each CDR3. A D gene is named only where the DNA matches it firmly. The listing skips clone size in some rows; elsewhere it reads once, few, many or a size class.

NA,TRBJ2-7,TRBV27,NA,CASSLRDTRGEQYF,TGTGCCAGCAGTTTAAGGGACACCAGAGGAGAGCAGTACTTC
NA,TRBJ2-5,TRBV5-1,NA,CASSHVPGSRETQYF,TGCGCCAGCAGCCACGTGCCCGGGTCTAGGGAGACCCAGTACTTC
NA,TRBJ2-1,TRBV7-9,TRBD2,CASSSSGGGYNEQFF,TGTGCCAGCAGCTCTAGCGGGGGGGGGTACAATGAGCAGTTCTTC
NA,TRBJ2-5,TRBV15,TRBD2,CATFQTSGRKTQYF,TGTGCCACCTTTCAGACTAGCGGGAGAAAGACCCAGTACTTC
NA,TRBJ1-4,TRBV27,NA,CASSFGHQNEKLFF,TGTGCCAGCAGTTTCGGTCACCAAAATGAAAAACTGTTTTTT
few,TRBJ2-7,TRBV30,TRBD2,CAWSVRTSGNEQYF,TGTGCCTGGAGTGTACGGACTAGCGGGAACGAGCAGTACTTC
NA,TRBJ1-4,TRBV19,NA,CASSIDRSTSGKELFF,TGTGCCAGTAGTATAGATCGGTCTACCTCCGGGAAAGAACTGTTTTTT
NA,TRBJ1-2,TRBV6-1,NA,CASSEAGEGEAYGYTF,TGTGCCAGCAGTGAAGCGGGGGAGGGTGAGGCCTATGGCTACACCTTC
NA,TRBJ2-1,TRBV7-8,TRBD1,CASSTGTGGYNEQFF,TGTGCCAGCAGTACCGGGACAGGGGGCTACAATGAGCAGTTCTTC
NA,TRBJ2-7,TRBV4-1,TRBD2,CASSSYSGGAGEQYF,TGCGCCAGCAGCTCATATAGCGGGGGGGCTGGCGAGCAGTACTTC
NA,TRBJ1-2,TRBV9,TRBD1,CASSKTGAFNYGYTF,TGTGCCAGCAGTAAGACAGGGGCGTTTAACTATGGCTACACCTTC
NA,TRBJ1-3,TRBV7-6,NA,CASSLAVSSGNTIYF,TGTGCCAGCAGTCTCGCTGTTAGCTCTGGAAACACCATATATTTT
NA,TRBJ2-7,TRBV14,TRBD1,CASSAGQGSEQYF,TGTGCCAGCAGCGCGGGACAGGGTAGCGAGCAGTACTTC
NA,TRBJ2-2,TRBV5-1,TRBD1,CATTGQGAYTGELFF,TGCGCCACAACCGGCCAGGGGGCGTACACCGGGGAGCTGTTTTTT
few,TRBJ2-7,TRBV5-8,TRBD2,CASTHYIGRAQPEQYF,TGTGCCAGCACCCACTATATCGGGAGGGCCCAACCCGAGCAGTACTTC
NA,TRBJ2-3,TRBV21-1,NA,CASSQGGQGDASGGTDTQYF,TGTGCCAGCAGCCAGGGGGGACAGGGGGATGCCTCGGGGGGCACAGATACGCAGTATTTT